This TCR beta chain derives from a study of Graves' ophthalmopathy and Graves' hyperthyroidism. This clonotype was seen many times. The antigen remains unidentified. Whole-study findings and limits: The blood repertoire also included most expanded thyroid clonotypes above 0.001 frequency. It was with 70.59% sensitivity and roughly 75% specificity that the model predicted ophthalmopathy progression.

The study enrolled ophthalmopathy donors with moderate-to-severe activity, CAS ≥3, NOSPECS ≥4 and duration under 3 months. Amplifying from RNA transcripts, the study obtained TCR beta CDR3 regions. HTBI-primed RT-PCR formed the first round, and a multiplex PCR formed the second. A single record per CDR3 protein comes from TCRdb applying MiXCR to the multiplex PCR reads. The top ten clones hold approximately 43% of a sample with 600,000 to 950,000 distinct CDR3 sequences, 40% of them seen once. The origin of this receptor is an adult man with Graves' ophthalmopathy. Sequencing input: peripheral blood.

In DNA, the CDR3 is TGTGCCAGCAGCTTAGGACAGGGGAGGCGGTACACCTTC. Encoded protein: CASSLGQGRRYTF. The gene calls are TRBV11-2 and TRBJ1-2, with 8 bases identical to TRBD1. The germline gives CDR1 SGHAT, CDR2 FQNNGV. The CDR3 contains 13 residues. V trimming: 1 base; J trimming: 11 bases; junction bases outside the gene matches: 6.